The 2 T cell receptor beta chains below were found in one sample sequenced in a study of T cell responses to AZD1222 COVID-19 vaccine. TCRdb's table, derived via immunoSEQ multiplex PCR, lists solely in-frame clones and lacks some. The sample has roughly 200,000 clones; roughly 92% are singletons. This sample comprised peripheral blood, obtained 28 days after the second AZD1222 dose. Source of these receptors: an adult who received the AZD1222 COVID-19 vaccine.

This chain links TRBV9 with TRBJ2-3, with D possibly being TRBD1 or TRBD2 (5 bases each). Germline CDR1 is SGDLS and CDR2 is YYNGEE. This CDR3 is built from 16 residues. V gave up 4 bases and J gave up 2 bases, with 17 bases separating them. Here the CDR3 reads CASSFLPLGTTDTQYF. The CDR3 DNA reads TGTGCCAGCAGCTTCCTTCCATTGGGGACCACAGATACGCAGTATTTT.

This chain links TRBV18 with TRBJ1-5; possible D gene TRBD1, 5 bases. The V gene's germline CDR1 is KGHSH and CDR2 LQKENI. The CDR3 loop spans 16 amino acids. Trimming stripped 3 bases from V and 6 bases from J, with 18 bases between. The CDR3 DNA follows: TGTGCCAGCTCACCCCCCGGCGTGGGGGGTCGTCAGCCCCAGCATTTT. It translates to CASSPPGVGGRQPQHF. Full variable domain (remainder filled in from reference TRBV18 and TRBJ1-5): NAGVMQNPRHLVRRRGQEARLRCSPMKGHSHVYWYRQLPEEGLKFMVYLQKENIIDESGMPKERFSAEFPKEGPSILRIQQVVRGDSAAYFCASSPPGVGGRQPQHFGDGTRLSIL.